The present T cell receptor (beta chain) was sequenced within a study of early T cells in non-severe SARS-CoV-2 infection. This clonotype was detected many times. Individual cDNA molecules were tagged with unique molecular identifiers, the study reported. From the 5' RACE reads, TCRdb called clonotypes with MiXCR, one entry per CDR3 protein. The sample has about 64,000 distinct CDR3 sequences, over 10% seen once. Looked up from germline, CDR1 is SGHKS and CDR2 is YYEKEE (reference sequence). Trimming stripped 0 bases from V and 1 base from J, with 7 bases between. The CDR3 is 14 amino acids. The TCR was taken from an adult who was a healthcare worker with PCR-confirmed SARS-CoV-2 infection or an uninfected control (not recorded which). The sequencing here drew on whole blood, taken at baseline. V usage is TRBV5-5 and J usage is TRBJ1-1, with D unresolved. CDR3 bases: TGTGCCAGCAGCTTGGCAGGAGAGAACACTGAAGCTTTCTTT. It yields the protein CASSLAGENTEAFF.